This TCR beta chain was sequenced for a study of T cells in tuberculosis. Study-wide background: Sequenced TCRs come from CD1B-GMM tetramer-binding T cells.

Produced via immunoSEQ multiplex PCR; TCRdb's table is partial and in-frame only. The sample shows about 32,000 clones, approximately 94% of them seen only once. The CDR3 is 14 amino acids. Germline V CDR1 and CDR2: SGHAT, FQDESV (reference sequence). Trimming at V came to 11 bases and at J to 4 bases, leaving 3 bases not matched to a gene. V usage is TRBV11-1 and J usage is TRBJ2-2; 14 nucleotides line up with TRBD2. The clonotype comes from a donor under 30 with latent tuberculosis or without tuberculosis infection. The specimen sequenced was PBMCs. The CDR3 sequence is CAAGLAGATGELFF. The DNA for the CDR3 is TGTGCCGCGGGACTAGCGGGAGCCACCGGGGAGCTGTTTTTT. The complete variable domain, with remaining parts taken from reference TRBV11-1 and TRBJ2-2, reads EAEVAQSPRYKITEKSQAVAFWCDPISGHATLYWYRQILGQGPELLVQFQDESVVDDSQLPKDRFSAERLKGVDSTLKIQPAELGDSAMYLCAAGLAGATGELFFGEGSRLTVL.